The 32 T cell receptor beta chains listed next were all sequenced from one sample in a study of spatial heterogeneity in lung cancer. Sample time point: sample taken at primary tumor resection. Which antigens these TCRs recognize remains unknown. A single record per CDR3 protein comes from TCRdb applying MiXCR to the 5' RACE reads. The sample holds about 20,000 distinct CDR3 sequences, approximately 5.8% seen once. Findings and limits, study-wide: Expanded alpha and beta TCR counts within tumors tracked tumor mutation counts.

Sequenced here: lung tumor tissue, sampled at surgery. The receptors come from a female donor with early-stage non-small cell lung cancer.

This clonotype was observed a few times. The library was prepared for alpha chains; this beta chain is a stray read, so its frequency means little. The J gene is TRBJ2-3, the V gene TRBV10-1; D uncertain. This CDR3 contains 12 residues. Germline V gene lookup returns CDR1 WNHNN and CDR2 SYGVQD (reference sequence). Trimming removed 3 bases from V and 0 bases from J, with 1 base in between. Here the CDR3 DNA reads TGCGCCAGCAGTGACAGCACAGATACGCAGTATTTT. Translating gives CASSDSTDTQYF.

Ten or more counts support this clonotype. This beta chain turned up in a library designed for alpha chains; as an off-target read, its abundance says little. The V and J genes are TRBV28 and TRBJ2-7; D call uncertain. The germline gives CDR1 MDHEN, CDR2 SYDVKM. V was shortened by 3 bases and J by 0 bases, with 15 bases between the two germline ends. The CDR3 length is 16 residues. CDR3 sequence (DNA): TGTGCCAGCAGTTTGGGTCCCAATCTCAGCTCCTACGAGCAGTACTTC. It yields the protein CASSLGPNLSSYEQYF.

By proportion, this clonotype is medium-sized. The size of this beta chain means little, since it is a stray read in a library made for alpha chains. The DNA of the CDR3 is TGCAGTGCAAACGCAGGGAAGGGCAATGAGCAGTTCTTC. Protein sequence: CSANAGKGNEQFF. The chain has TRBV20-1 and TRBJ2-1; weak D call: TRBD1 (5 bases). This CDR3 comprises 13 residues. V was trimmed by 6 bases and J by 6 bases, leaving 15 bases between them. The germline V gene encodes CDR1 DFQATT and CDR2 SNEGSKA (reference sequence).

This clonotype was detected many times. This beta chain lies outside the target of a library built for alpha chains; its clone size means little. The V call is TRBV27, the J call TRBJ2-1; 8 nucleotides line up with TRBD2. V was pared by 7 bases and J by 6 bases, with 8 bases of the junction left unmatched. This CDR3 comprises 14 residues. Germline CDR1 is MNHEY and CDR2 is SMNVEV (reference sequence). The CDR3 sequence is CASTPAGGSNEQFF. In DNA, the CDR3 is TGTGCCAGCACCCCGGCGGGGGGATCCAATGAGCAGTTCTTC.

This clonotype was observed a few times. The library was built for alpha chains, so this beta chain is an off-target read and its size means little. The chain has TRBV19 and TRBJ2-2; D remains ambiguous. Germline assignment: CDR1 LNHDA and CDR2 SQIVND (reference sequence). The CDR3 runs 12 residues. With 3 bases removed from V and 8 bases from J, the gap between germline ends came to 7 bases. The CDR3 nucleotides read TGTGCCAGTAGTATGGGTCTTGGGGAGCTGTTTTTT. Translating gives CASSMGLGELFF.

There are many counts of this clonotype. The size of this beta chain means little, since it is a stray read in a library made for alpha chains. The CDR3 loop is CASHLSGANVLTF. The CDR3 DNA reads TGTGCCAGTCACCTCTCTGGGGCCAACGTCCTGACTTTC. This sequence joins TRBV19 and TRBJ2-6; no definite D call. Germline CDR1 LNHDA, CDR2 SQIVND (reference sequence). The V end lost 8 bases, the J end lost 0 bases, and 5 bases lay between the germline ends. CDR3 size: 13 residues.

This clonotype was seen at least ten times. Because this beta chain is a stray read in a library intended to capture alpha chains, its abundance should not be given much weight. The chain has TRBV14 and TRBJ1-1; D perhaps matches TRBD1 (5 bases). Germline CDR1 is SGHDN and CDR2 is FVKESK. The CDR3 sequence is 13 residues long. Trimming cost V 3 bases and J 1 base, with 6 bases left between them. DNA of the CDR3: TGTGCCAGCAGCCAGCAGGGGAACACTGAAGCTTTCTTT. Translated: CASSQQGNTEAFF.

This clonotype was counted ten times or more. A library prepared for alpha chains yielded this beta chain as an off-target read; its size is of little meaning. This chain links TRBV27 with TRBJ1-5; no reliable D call. Germline CDR1 is MNHEY and CDR2 is SMNVEV (reference sequence). The germline V and J ends were trimmed by 6 bases and 3 bases, with 9 bases remaining between them. The CDR3 has 13 amino acids. This CDR3 is CASSPYFNQPQHF. The CDR3 DNA sequence: TGTGCCAGCAGCCCTTATTTCAATCAGCCCCAGCATTTT.

This clonotype was seen repeatedly, ten times or more. Little can be read into the size of this beta chain, an off-target read in a library designed for alpha chains. The chain is built from TRBV20-1 and TRBJ1-1; the D gene is possibly TRBD1 (5 bases). V lost 7 bases to trimming and J lost 4 bases, with 13 bases between them. The CDR3 loop spans 12 amino acids. The germline V gene encodes CDR1 DFQATT and CDR2 SNEGSKA (reference sequence). The CDR3 here is CSVRGRGTEAFF. In DNA, the CDR3 is TGCAGTGTGAGGGGACGGGGCACTGAAGCTTTCTTT.

Regarding this clonotype: Being off target in a library aimed at alpha chains, this beta chain has a size of little meaning. The V gene is TRBV12-3 or TRBV12-4, the J gene TRBJ1-2, with 8 bases identical to TRBD1. CDR3 length: 13 residues. V was clipped by 5 bases and J by 4 bases; unmatched bases: 3. The CDR3 DNA sequence: TGTGCCAGCAGTCAGGGGGCGACCTATGGCTACACCTTC. Protein sequence: CASSQGATYGYTF.

Remarks on this clonotype: The size of this beta chain means little, since it is a stray read in a library made for alpha chains. The rearrangement joins TRBV12-3 or TRBV12-4 to TRBJ2-7; 9 bases are shared with TRBD2. Trimming removed 5 bases from V and 6 bases from J; junction bases left unmatched: 5. CDR3 length: 13 residues. CDR3 loop: CASSGTSLSEQYF. The CDR3 DNA reads as TGTGCCAGCAGTGGGACTAGCCTGAGCGAGCAGTACTTC.

This clonotype has at least ten counts. This beta chain appears as a stray read in a library generated for alpha chains; its size is not informative. This chain uses TRBV25-1 with TRBJ2-1; 12 positions agree with TRBD2. J gave up 2 bases and V 4 bases, and 6 bases lay outside the gene matches. The CDR3 extends over 17 amino acids. CDR1 MGHDK and CDR2 SYGVNS come from the germline V gene. CDR3 nucleotides: TGTGCCAGCAGTGGTACTAGCGGGAGGCCTCCCTACAATGAGCAGTTCTTC. Translating gives CASSGTSGRPPYNEQFF. Variable domain in full (rest from reference TRBV25-1 and TRBJ2-1): EADIYQTPRYLVIGTGKKITLECSQTMGHDKMYWYQQDPGMELHLIHYSYGVNSTEKGDLSSESTVSRIRTEHFPLTLESARPSHTSQYLCASSGTSGRPPYNEQFFGPGTRLTVL.

About this clonotype itself: This beta chain is off target for a library built for alpha chains, so its abundance means little. This chain uses TRBV7-9 with TRBJ1-2; D call uncertain. The CDR3 runs to 14 residues. The ends were cut back, 5 bases at V and 6 bases at J, with 16 bases in the middle. Per germline, CDR1 SEHNR and CDR2 FQNEAQ (reference sequence). CDR3: CASSPRNTVDGYTF. CDR3 DNA: TGTGCCAGCAGCCCACGTAACACGGTCGATGGCTACACCTTC.

This clonotype was observed at least ten times. As an off-target read in a library built for alpha chains, this beta chain has a frequency of little significance. The rearrangement links TRBV29-1 to TRBJ2-7; 8 bases fit TRBD1. CDR1 is SQVTM and CDR2 is ANQGSEA in the germline V gene. The CDR3 is 14 residues long. V lost 2 bases to trimming and J lost 3 bases; unmatched junction nucleotides: 6. CDR3 region: CSVEIWDRNYEQYF. DNA of the CDR3: TGCAGCGTTGAAATTTGGGACAGGAACTACGAGCAGTACTTC.

This clonotype was seen ten or more times. With the library built for alpha chains, this beta chain is off target and its frequency is not meaningful. The chain combines TRBV18 with TRBJ2-3; D is unresolved. Trimming took 6 bases from V and 0 from J, leaving 7 bases between them. The CDR3 runs 13 residues. Germline CDR1 is KGHSH and CDR2 is LQKENI. The CDR3 sequence: CASSRSSTDTQYF. The DNA of the CDR3 is TGTGCCAGCTCTCGATCTAGCACAGATACGCAGTATTTT. The full variable domain, rest sourced from reference TRBV18 and TRBJ2-3, is NAGVMQNPRHLVRRRGQEARLRCSPMKGHSHVYWYRQLPEEGLKFMVYLQKENIIDESGMPKERFSAEFPKEGPSILRIQQVVRGDSAAYFCASSRSSTDTQYFGPGTRLTVL.

This clonotype showed up many times. With the library built for alpha chains, this beta chain is off target and its frequency is not meaningful. The chain links TRBV9 to TRBJ2-2; D is perhaps TRBD1 (5 bases). CDR3 length: 16 amino acids. The germline V and J ends were trimmed by 0 bases and 1 base, with 10 bases remaining between them. CDR1 is SGDLS and CDR2 is YYNGEE in the germline V gene. The CDR3 DNA sequence: TGTGCCAGCAGCGTAGGCTCCAGGGAGAACACCGGGGAGCTGTTTTTT. Translated: CASSVGSRENTGELFF.

Concerning this clonotype: One base away lies a much larger clone, so this may be a sequencing read error. Being off target in a library aimed at alpha chains, this beta chain has a size of little meaning. The V and J genes are TRBV5-1 and TRBJ1-1; D call uncertain. Trimming took 3 bases from V and 0 from J, leaving 15 bases between them. Germline V gene data show CDR1 as SGHRS and CDR2 as YFSETQ. The CDR3 spans 16 residues. CDR3: CASSSVPIVMNTEAFF. DNA for the CDR3: TGCGCCAGCAGCTCCGTCCCTATAGTGATGAACACTGAAGCTTTCTTT.

This clonotype was seen repeatedly, ten times or more. With the library built for alpha chains, this beta chain is off target and its frequency is not meaningful. This sequence joins TRBV15 and TRBJ2-5; D may be TRBD2 (6 bases). CDR3 length: 14 residues. The V end lost 1 base, the J end lost 4 bases, and 10 bases lay between the germline ends. Germline assignment: CDR1 LNHNV and CDR2 YYDKDF (reference sequence). The CDR3 nucleotides are TGTGCCACCAGCAGAGGCGGGGCGGGAGAGACCCAGTACTTC. Its protein product is CATSRGGAGETQYF.

There are many counts of this clonotype. This beta chain is an unintended read in a library built for alpha chains; its size means little. This chain joins TRBV5-1 and TRBJ2-2; a possible D gene is TRBD1 (6 bases). This CDR3 has 15 amino acids. V lost 2 bases and J lost 4, with 12 bases in between. The V gene's germline CDR1 is SGHRS and CDR2 YFSETQ. CDR3 DNA sequence: TGCGCCAGCAGCTTATCACAGGGTGGCACCGGGGAGCTGTTTTTT. Its protein product is CASSLSQGGTGELFF.

This clonotype was detected only a few times. This beta chain is an unintended read in a library built for alpha chains; its size means little. The genes are TRBV7-9 and TRBJ2-4; possibly TRBD1 for D (5 bases). Looked up from germline, CDR1 is SEHNR and CDR2 is FQNEAQ (reference sequence). Trimming took 1 base from V and 7 from J, leaving 14 bases between them. The CDR3 has 15 amino acids. The CDR3 protein is CASSLDLSGINIQYF. In DNA form, the CDR3 reads TGTGCCAGCAGCTTAGATTTATCAGGGATCAACATTCAGTACTTC.

The sample holds many counts of this clonotype. Found in a library prepared for alpha chains, this beta chain is an off-target read, and its abundance has little meaning. The rearrangement uses TRBV28 and TRBJ2-7; perhaps TRBD2 as D (5 bases). V was shortened by 6 bases and J by 0 bases, with 21 bases between the two germline ends. This CDR3 region has 17 residues. Germline CDR1 MDHEN, CDR2 SYDVKM. The CDR3 loop reads CASSPVKAGAFSYEQYF. The DNA for the CDR3 is TGTGCCAGCAGCCCCGTCAAGGCGGGCGCCTTCTCCTACGAGCAGTACTTC.

This clonotype has at least ten counts. This beta chain is a stray read from a library made for alpha chains; its abundance is not meaningful. The chain employs TRBV27 and TRBJ1-2; D remains unclear. V lost 3 bases and J lost 8, with 13 bases in between. The CDR3 covers 13 residues. Germline V gene sequence: CDR1 MNHEY, CDR2 SMNVEV (reference sequence). CDR3 sequence reads: CASSFDTDRGYTF. Written as DNA, the CDR3 is TGTGCCAGCAGTTTCGACACGGACCGGGGCTACACCTTC.

In this sample, this clonotype turned up many times. For a library built for alpha chains, this beta chain is a stray read; little rests on its size. The rearrangement joins TRBV28 to TRBJ1-6; D call uncertain. V lost 6 bases to trimming and J lost 5 bases, with 8 bases between them. Per germline, CDR1 MDHEN and CDR2 SYDVKM. The CDR3 sequence is 13 residues long. CDR3 DNA: TGTGCCAGCAGGAGAATAGATAATTCACCCCTCCACTTT. This encodes CASRRIDNSPLHF.

This clonotype was observed many times. This beta chain came through as a stray read in a library set up for alpha chains, and its size says little. The chain has TRBV19 and TRBJ2-1, with 8 positions matching TRBD2. After removal of 3 bases from V and 6 bases from J, the junction contained 13 bases not matched to a gene. The CDR3 runs 17 residues. In germline, CDR1 is LNHDA, CDR2 SQIVND (reference sequence). The CDR3 DNA sequence: TGTGCCAGTAGTATTTTTCTCTCGCGGGAGGTCTTCAATGAGCAGTTCTTC. The encoded protein is CASSIFLSREVFNEQFF.

This clonotype was observed a handful of times. A library prepared for alpha chains yielded this beta chain as an off-target read; its size is of little meaning. This rearrangement joins TRBV27 to TRBJ2-7; 7 bases map to TRBD1. The CDR3 consists of 14 residues. V lost 3 bases to trimming and J lost 4 bases; unmatched junction nucleotides: 6. CDR1 and CDR2 from the germline V gene are MNHEY and SMNVEV (reference sequence). CDR3: CASSFFGTEYEQYF. The DNA of the CDR3 is TGTGCCAGCAGTTTCTTCGGGACAGAGTACGAGCAGTACTTC.

This clonotype was counted a few times. Because the library targeted alpha chains, this beta chain is an off-target read whose size means little. The chain carries TRBV9 and TRBJ2-1, with 7 positions matching TRBD2. Unmatched junction bases numbered 5, after V lost 2 bases and J lost 0 bases. The germline CDR1 and CDR2 sequences are SGDLS and YYNGEE. This CDR3 comprises 16 residues. CDR3 nucleotides: TGTGCCAGCAGCGTTGGGACTACCCGCTCCTACAATGAGCAGTTCTTC. Protein product: CASSVGTTRSYNEQFF. Supplemented by reference TRBV9 and TRBJ2-1, the full variable domain reads DSGVTQTPKHLITATGQRVTLRCSPRSGDLSVYWYQQSLDQGLQFLIQYYNGEERAKGNILERFSAQQFPDLHSELNLSSLELGDSALYFCASSVGTTRSYNEQFFGPGTRLTVL.

This clonotype was recorded many times. The library was prepared for alpha chains; this beta chain is a stray read, so its frequency means little. This rearrangement joins TRBV19 to TRBJ2-5; D unresolved. Per the germline V gene, CDR1 is LNHDA and CDR2 is SQIVND (reference sequence). Deletions cut 8 bases from V and 1 base from J, with 14 bases between. The CDR3 contains 14 residues. CDR3 nucleotides: TGTGCCAGTGGGCAAAGAGCTGGCCAAGAGACCCAGTACTTC. It translates to CASGQRAGQETQYF.

Concerning this clonotype: The library was designed around alpha chains, so this beta chain is a stray read whose abundance carries little weight. The rearrangement joins TRBV12-3 or TRBV12-4 to TRBJ1-1, with TRBD1 matching over 12 bases. The ends lost 5 bases at V and 6 bases at J; junction bases unmatched: 7. CDR3 size: 15 residues. The DNA of the CDR3 is TGTGCCAGCAGTCTGGGACAGGGGGCGGTGGCTGAAGCTTTCTTT. Protein product: CASSLGQGAVAEAFF.

For this clonotype: This beta chain turned up in a library designed for alpha chains; as an off-target read, its abundance says little. The chain joins TRBV5-6 to TRBJ2-7, with D perhaps TRBD2 (5 bases). V gave up 4 bases and J gave up 6 bases, with 11 bases separating them. Germline values: CDR1 SGHDT, CDR2 YYEEEE. The CDR3 is made up of 12 amino acids. CDR3 loop: CASSLTIFEQYF. The CDR3 nucleotides read TGTGCCAGCAGCCTGACTATCTTCGAGCAGTACTTC. Drawing the rest from reference TRBV5-6 and TRBJ2-7, the complete variable domain is DAGVTQSPTHLIKTRGQQVTLRCSPKSGHDTVSWYQQALGQGPQFIFQYYEEEERQRGNFPDRFSGHQFPNYSSELNVNALLLGDSALYLCASSLTIFEQYFGPGTRLTVT.

At least ten counts were recorded for this clonotype. Being off target in a library aimed at alpha chains, this beta chain has a size of little meaning. V gene TRBV7-2 combines with J gene TRBJ2-3; D is unclear. Germline CDR1 and CDR2: SGHTA and FQGNSA. Trimming took off 0 bases at V and 4 bases at J, with 5 bases between the two ends. This CDR3 is 13 amino acids long. CDR3 region: CASSLAVPDTQYF. Here the CDR3 DNA reads TGTGCCAGCAGCTTAGCCGTCCCAGATACGCAGTATTTT.

In this sample, this clonotype turned up many times. Since the library was made to target alpha chains, this beta chain is a stray read and its abundance is not meaningful. The genes are TRBV7-9 and TRBJ2-3, with unresolved D. The V end lost 5 bases, the J end lost 4 bases, and 25 bases lay between the germline ends. CDR3 length equals 18 residues. CDR1 SEHNR and CDR2 FQNEAQ come from the germline V gene (reference sequence). The CDR3 nucleotides are TGTGCCAGCAGCCTCGGCCGCACCGCAAAGGGAACTTCAGATACGCAGTATTTT. It yields the protein CASSLGRTAKGTSDTQYF. The full variable domain, completed using reference TRBV7-9 and TRBJ2-3, is DTGVSQNPRHKITKRGQNVTFRCDPISEHNRLYWYRQTLGQGPEFLTYFQNEAQLEKSRLLSDRFSAERPKGSFSTLEIQRTEQGDSAMYLCASSLGRTAKGTSDTQYFGPGTRLTVL.

This clonotype was found many times. Since it is a stray read in a library aimed at alpha chains, this beta chain has a size that is not meaningful. The chain employs TRBV20-1 and TRBJ2-1; 10 positions match TRBD2. Trimming took 4 bases from V and 2 from J; bases not matched to a gene: 11. The CDR3 runs to 17 residues. In germline, CDR1 is DFQATT, CDR2 SNEGSKA (reference sequence). CDR3 coding DNA: TGCAGTGCTAAGGTGCTAGCGGGAGTCAGGGCCTACAATGAGCAGTTCTTC. Protein sequence: CSAKVLAGVRAYNEQFF.